One and the same sample provided the 18 T cell receptor beta chains below, sequenced in a study of T cells in Graves' hyperthyroidism and ophthalmopathy. Template material for amplifying TCR beta CDR3 regions consisted of RNA transcripts. In the first-round RT-PCR of the TCR CDR3, the HTBI primer set was used. TCRdb processed the multiplex PCR reads anew with MiXCR; each CDR3 protein has one entry. The sample lists approximately 530,000 distinct CDR3 sequences; approximately 16% were seen once. Sample: blood. These receptors were obtained from a woman younger than 35 with Graves' hyperthyroidism.

This clonotype was seen many times. This CDR3 is CASSLGAAYNEQFF. The CDR3 DNA sequence: TGTGCCAGCAGCTTGGGGGCGGCCTACAATGAGCAGTTCTTC. The rearrangement links TRBV11-2 to TRBJ2-1; weak D call: TRBD1 (6 bases). The CDR3 sequence is 14 residues long. From germline, CDR1 is SGHAT and CDR2 FQNNGV. V lost 3 bases and J lost 2, with 8 bases in between.

Ten or more counts support this clonotype. The chain carries TRBV20-1 and TRBJ2-7; TRBD2 is a possible D gene (6 bases). CDR3 length: 15 residues. V was trimmed by 1 base and J by 2 bases, leaving 15 bases between them. Germline values: CDR1 DFQATT, CDR2 SNEGSKA (reference sequence). For the CDR3, the DNA is TGCAGTGCTAGAGGCACGTTGGCGGGAACCTACGAGCAGTACTTC. Protein sequence: CSARGTLAGTYEQYF.

This chain connects TRBV6-5 to TRBJ1-2, with D maybe TRBD1 (6 bases). Trimming removed 0 bases at V and 0 bases at J, with 11 bases between. The CDR3 sequence is 16 residues long. Germline assignment: CDR1 MNHEY and CDR2 SVGAGI. The CDR3 DNA reads as TGTGCCAGCAGTTACTCGAGAGGGGGGACTAACTATGGCTACACCTTC. Translation: CASSYSRGGTNYGYTF.

This clonotype has a handful of counts. The chain recombines TRBV11-3 with TRBJ2-7; tentatively, D is TRBD1 (5 bases). Germline values: CDR1 SGHNT, CDR2 YENEEA. The CDR3 covers 13 residues. Trimming pared 3 bases from V and 1 base from J, leaving 7 bases between. The CDR3 DNA is TGTGCCAGCAGCTTTCGACAGTCCTACGAGCAGTACTTC. Protein product: CASSFRQSYEQYF.

There are many counts of this clonotype. The chain uses TRBV6-1 and TRBJ2-2; TRBD1 might be the D (5 bases). Germline V gives CDR1 MNHNS, CDR2 SASEGT. This CDR3 has 14 amino acids. V lost 2 bases and J 3 bases, leaving 7 bases between the germline ends. DNA of the CDR3: TGTGCCAGCAGTGAACAGGGTGACACCGGGGAGCTGTTTTTT. Translating it yields CASSEQGDTGELFF.

This clonotype occurred many times. J is TRBJ2-1 and V is TRBV4-1; 10 nucleotides line up with TRBD2. The V segment lost 2 bases and the J segment 5 bases; nucleotides outside the gene matches: 6. The CDR3 runs 16 residues. The V gene's germline CDR1 is MGHRA and CDR2 YSYEKL. CDR3 protein: CASSQSLAGVDNEQFF. The CDR3 bases are TGCGCCAGCAGCCAAAGCCTAGCGGGAGTAGACAATGAGCAGTTCTTC.

This clonotype was found many times. The CDR3 spells CASSLLRFGLAPGELFF. CDR3 DNA: TGTGCCAGCAGTTTATTGCGCTTCGGACTAGCTCCCGGGGAGCTGTTTTTT. The chain carries TRBV28 and TRBJ2-2; 8 bases are shared with TRBD2. The CDR3 loop spans 17 amino acids. J was trimmed by 6 bases and V by 1 base; bases with no gene match: 10. Germline V gene data show CDR1 as MDHEN and CDR2 as SYDVKM.

This clonotype was seen ten or more times. The rearrangement links TRBV28 to TRBJ2-1, with TRBD2 identical over 7 bases. Germline CDR1 is MDHEN and CDR2 is SYDVKM. The CDR3 is made up of 20 amino acids. Trimming took 5 bases from V and 0 from J; bases not matched to a gene: 19. The CDR3 loop is CASSVRAGLADSSSYNEQFF. As DNA, the CDR3 is TGTGCCAGCAGTGTTCGAGCAGGTCTAGCGGATTCTAGCTCCTACAATGAGCAGTTCTTC.

This clonotype was counted a few times. J is TRBJ2-1 and V is TRBV27; D remains unclear. The CDR3 has 12 amino acids. Germline-derived CDR1 and CDR2 are MNHEY and SMNVEV (reference sequence). V lost 5 bases, J lost 6 bases, and 8 bases lay in between. This CDR3 reads CASSISLNEQFF. The CDR3 DNA reads TGTGCCAGCAGTATTTCCCTCAATGAGCAGTTCTTC.

This clonotype appeared a few times. The CDR3 DNA is TGCAGCGCCCGTCGGAGGGGGGAGAACACTGAAGCTTTCTTT. Translating it yields CSARRRGENTEAFF. The chain has TRBV29-1 and TRBJ1-1, with D possibly being TRBD1 (6 bases). Germline V gives CDR1 SQVTM, CDR2 ANQGSEA. This CDR3 comprises 14 residues. Trimming cost V 7 bases and J 1 base, with 16 bases left between them.

To note about this clonotype: This may be a read error: a much more frequent sequence differs by one nucleotide. The V call is TRBV7-8, the J call TRBJ2-7; D might be TRBD2 (5 bases). The ends were cut back, 6 bases at V and 4 bases at J, with 13 bases in the middle. This CDR3 comprises 13 residues. Germline loops: CDR1 SGHVS, CDR2 FQNEAQ. The CDR3: CASSRGQEYEQYF. CDR3 in DNA: TGTGCCAGCAGTCGCGGGCAGGAATACGAGCAGTACTTC. Together with reference TRBV7-8 and TRBJ2-7, the CDR3 gives the full variable domain: GAGVSQSPRYKVAKRGQDVALRCDPISGHVSLFWYQQALGQGPEFLTYFQNEAQLDKSGLPSDRFFAERPEGSVSTLKIQRTQQEDSAVYLCASSRGQEYEQYFGPGTRLTVT.

The table lists this clonotype with a few counts. The chain links TRBV6-2 or TRBV6-3 to TRBJ2-2; 7 positions agree with TRBD1. Trimming removed 2 bases from V and 5 bases from J; junction bases left unmatched: 8. The CDR3 totals 16 residues. Germline assignment: CDR1 MNHEY and CDR2 SVGEGT. CDR3 amino acids: CASSYPQGRLTGELFF. In nucleotides, the CDR3 is TGTGCCAGCAGTTACCCACAGGGGCGGTTGACCGGGGAGCTGTTTTTT.

This clonotype has a handful of counts. The chain couples TRBV10-2 to TRBJ2-1; possibly TRBD2 for D (5 bases). V lost 0 bases to trimming and J lost 0 bases, with 6 bases between them. The CDR3 extends over 15 amino acids. Germline CDR1 reads WSHSY; CDR2 reads SAAADI. The CDR3 DNA reads TGCGCCAGCAGTGAGTCTGCGGGCTCCTACAATGAGCAGTTCTTC. Its translation is CASSESAGSYNEQFF.

The chain has TRBV19 and TRBJ1-2; perhaps TRBD1 as D (5 bases). The CDR3 has 16 residues. V gave up 3 bases and J gave up 5 bases, with 19 bases separating them. Germline assignment: CDR1 LNHDA and CDR2 SQIVND (reference sequence). For the CDR3, the DNA is TGTGCCAGTAGTATCGTCTCAGGGTCGTTCCTATATGGCTACACCTTC. It translates to CASSIVSGSFLYGYTF.

This clonotype occurred a few times. The gene calls are TRBV12-3 or TRBV12-4 and TRBJ2-5; tentatively, D is TRBD1 or TRBD2 (5 bases each). The CDR3 contains 14 residues. V was pared by 3 bases and J by 7 bases, with 15 bases between. The CDR3 nucleotides are TGTGCCAGCAGTTTGGGGACCCCCAGAGGGACCCAGTACTTC. It is translated as CASSLGTPRGTQYF.

This clonotype was counted a few times. The chain couples TRBV7-9 to TRBJ1-1; D is unclear. Germline V gene lookup returns CDR1 SEHNR and CDR2 FQNEAQ (reference sequence). V lost 6 bases, J lost 8 bases, and 10 bases lay in between. This CDR3 comprises 11 residues. The CDR3 nucleotides are TGTGCCAGCAGTTACTATCCAGAAGCTTTCTTT. It encodes CASSYYPEAFF. Supplemented by reference TRBV7-9 and TRBJ1-1, the full variable domain reads DTGVSQNPRHKITKRGQNVTFRCDPISEHNRLYWYRQTLGQGPEFLTYFQNEAQLEKSRLLSDRFSAERPKGSFSTLEIQRTEQGDSAMYLCASSYYPEAFFGQGTRLTVV.

Details on this clonotype: A much larger clone differs from this one at a single base, so this may be a read error. The chain couples TRBV9 to TRBJ1-2; TRBD1 matches at 10 bases. V gave up 3 bases and J gave up 7 bases; unmatched junction bases: 9. Germline assignment: CDR1 SGDLS and CDR2 YYNGEE. The CDR3 runs 15 residues. As DNA, the CDR3 is TGTGCCAGCAGCGGACATGGGGACAGGGGTTGTGGCTACACCTTC. This codes for CASSGHGDRGCGYTF. Full variable domain (missing parts from reference TRBV9 and TRBJ1-2): DSGVTQTPKHLITATGQRVTLRCSPRSGDLSVYWYQQSLDQGLQFLIQYYNGEERAKGNILERFSAQQFPDLHSELNLSSLELGDSALYFCASSGHGDRGCGYTFGSGTRLTVV.

This clonotype turned up a few times. The V and J genes are TRBV30 and TRBJ2-7; 10 positions agree with TRBD1. Germline CDR1 is GTSNPN and CDR2 is SVGIG (reference sequence). The ends lost 5 bases at V and 4 bases at J; junction bases unmatched: 5. The CDR3 is made up of 13 amino acids. CDR3 amino acids: CAWGDRGHYEQYF. The CDR3 DNA reads TGTGCCTGGGGAGACAGGGGGCATTACGAGCAGTACTTC.